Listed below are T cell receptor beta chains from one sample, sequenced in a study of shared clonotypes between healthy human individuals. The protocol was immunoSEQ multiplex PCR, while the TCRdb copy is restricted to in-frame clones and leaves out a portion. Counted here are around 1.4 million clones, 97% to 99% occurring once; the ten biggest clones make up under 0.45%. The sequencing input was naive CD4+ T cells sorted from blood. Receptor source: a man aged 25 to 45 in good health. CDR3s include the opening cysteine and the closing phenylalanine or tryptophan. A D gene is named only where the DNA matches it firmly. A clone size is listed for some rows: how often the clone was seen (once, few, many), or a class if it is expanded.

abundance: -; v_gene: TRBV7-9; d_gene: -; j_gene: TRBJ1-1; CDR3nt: TGTGCCAGCAGCTTGTCAGGGGTTGCTGAAGCTTTCTTT; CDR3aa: CASSLSGVAEAFF
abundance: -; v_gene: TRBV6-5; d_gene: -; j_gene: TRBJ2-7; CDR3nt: TGTGCCAGCCATAACGGAGTCCGCGGCTACGAGCAGTACTTC; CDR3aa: CASHNGVRGYEQYF
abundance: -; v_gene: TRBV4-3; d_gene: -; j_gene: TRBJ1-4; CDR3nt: TGCGCCAGCAGCCAAGAGCCCACGAGGGGCGAAGGCGAAAAACTGTTTTTT; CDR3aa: CASSQEPTRGEGEKLFF
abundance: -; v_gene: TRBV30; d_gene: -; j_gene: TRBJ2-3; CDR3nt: TGTGCCTGGAGTGCGTTGGATACGCAGTATTTT; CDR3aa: CAWSALDTQYF
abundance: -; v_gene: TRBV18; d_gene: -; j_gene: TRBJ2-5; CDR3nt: TGTGCCAGCTCACCCACCAGTGTCTTGGAGACCCAGTACTTC; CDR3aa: CASSPTSVLETQYF
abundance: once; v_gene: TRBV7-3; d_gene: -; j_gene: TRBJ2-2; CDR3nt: TGTGCCAGCGCGATATCTACGAACACCGGGGAGCTGTTTTTT; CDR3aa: CASAISTNTGELFF
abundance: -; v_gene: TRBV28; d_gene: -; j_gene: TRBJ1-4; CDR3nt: TGTGCCAGCAGTCCAAACCAGGGCTGGAGGGGCGAAAAACTGTTTTTT; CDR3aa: CASSPNQGWRGEKLFF
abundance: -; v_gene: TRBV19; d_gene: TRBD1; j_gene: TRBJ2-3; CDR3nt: TGTGCCAGTAGTATAACCCCGACAGGGCTGACAGATACGCAGTATTTT; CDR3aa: CASSITPTGLTDTQYF
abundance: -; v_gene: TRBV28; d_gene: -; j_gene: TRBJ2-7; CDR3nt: TGTGCCAGCAGTCATTACTCAGCGGACGTTGCCTACTCCTACGAGCAGTACTTC; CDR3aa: CASSHYSADVAYSYEQYF
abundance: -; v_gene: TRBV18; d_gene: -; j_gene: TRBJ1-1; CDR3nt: TGTGCCAGCTCCCTGGCAGGAAAAAAGGACACTGAAGCTTTCTTT; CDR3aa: CASSLAGKKDTEAFF
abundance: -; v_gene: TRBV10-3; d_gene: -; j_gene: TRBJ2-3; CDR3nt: TGTGCCATCAGCTTTTCCGTAAGCACAGATACGCAGTATTTT; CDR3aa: CAISFSVSTDTQYF